This T cell receptor (beta chain) is from a study of regulatory T cells in long-lasting Graves disease. Overall study findings and caveats: TCR diversity was lower in persistent Graves' patients (versus newly diagnosed ones). With a few thousand shared public clonotypes, persistent patients exceeded new patients, who shared about a thousand.

CDR1 and CDR2 from the germline V gene are DFQATT and SNEGSKA (reference sequence). The CDR3 runs to 22 residues. Trimming removed 2 bases at V and 3 bases at J, with 38 bases between. This clonotype appeared a few times. The antigen remains unidentified. Arm-PCR of CDR3 regions and iRepertoire HTBI primers were the basis on which TCR beta libraries were built. TCRdb fed the multiplex PCR reads into MiXCR, producing one record per CDR3 protein. The data contain about 470,000 distinct CDR3 sequences, roughly a fifth of them singletons. The time point: persistent/refractory GD, antithyroid drugs over 5 years with positive TRAb. Making the TCR library involved RNA that had been extracted from PBMCs. From an endocrinology department in Xi'an, China, came the patients.

The sample here was peripheral blood mononuclear cells (PBMCs), taken when the disease was refractory, from a patient treated with antithyroid drugs. The TCR sequence derives from a female donor with Graves disease. The rearrangement joins TRBV20-1 to TRBJ2-7; a weak D match, TRBD2 (7 bases). The CDR3 nucleotides read TGCAGTGCTAGACCGCTCGCACCCGTCAGGGGAATATGGAGGCGGGGGTACTACGAGCAGTACTTC. The encoded protein is CSARPLAPVRGIWRRGYYEQYF.